A selection of T cell receptor beta chains follows, all from one sample in a study of cytomegalovirus exposure and HLA in healthy donors. Generated by immunoSEQ multiplex PCR, the TCRdb table keeps only in-frame clones and is missing some. The sample contains hundreds of thousands of clones, roughly 89% of which appear only once. Sequencing input: PBMCs. All receptors come from a woman aged 18-29 years in good health and CMV-seronegative. Both conserved end residues are part of each CDR3. The order of the fields is CDR3 protein, CDR3 DNA, V gene, J gene, clone size, D gene. D genes are given only for firm matches. Size is stated for part of the rows, as once, few or many counts, or as a class when the clone is expanded.

cdr3_aa: CASLDNRGGGAHGELFF; cdr3_nt: TGTGCCAGCCTTGATAACCGTGGCGGGGGGGCCCACGGGGAGCTGTTTTTT; v_call: TRBV27; j_call: TRBJ2-2; clone_size: .; d_call: TRBD2
cdr3_aa: CASSPDMDYGYTF; cdr3_nt: TGTGCCAGCAGTCCCGACATGGACTATGGCTACACCTTC; v_call: TRBV2; j_call: TRBJ1-2; clone_size: .; d_call: .
cdr3_aa: CASSYPPRGNNQPQHF; cdr3_nt: TGTGCCAGCAGTTACCCACCCAGGGGAAACAATCAGCCCCAGCATTTT; v_call: TRBV6-5; j_call: TRBJ1-5; clone_size: .; d_call: .
cdr3_aa: CASSQGGGEPYEQFF; cdr3_nt: TGTGCCAGCAGCCAGGGAGGGGGGGAACCCTATGAGCAGTTCTTC; v_call: TRBV11-3; j_call: TRBJ2-1; clone_size: .; d_call: .
cdr3_aa: CASSLGQMNTEAFF; cdr3_nt: TGTGCCAGCAGCTTGGGACAGATGAACACTGAAGCTTTCTTT; v_call: TRBV7-3; j_call: TRBJ1-1; clone_size: .; d_call: TRBD1
cdr3_aa: CASSPQGSWTEAFF; cdr3_nt: TGTGCCAGCAGCCCACAGGGTTCGTGGACTGAAGCTTTCTTT; v_call: TRBV6-5; j_call: TRBJ1-1; clone_size: .; d_call: .
cdr3_aa: CASSQTVNLNTEAFF; cdr3_nt: TGTGCCAGTAGTCAGACAGTTAACCTTAACACTGAAGCTTTCTTT; v_call: TRBV19; j_call: TRBJ1-1; clone_size: .; d_call: .
cdr3_aa: CASSLACRAGGHTGELFF; cdr3_nt: TGTGCCAGCAGCTTAGCGTGCAGAGCGGGGGGCCACACCGGGGAGCTGTTTTTT; v_call: TRBV7-6; j_call: TRBJ2-2; clone_size: .; d_call: TRBD2
cdr3_aa: CASSAHYTNTGELFF; cdr3_nt: TGTGCCAGCAGCGCGCACTATACGAACACCGGGGAGCTGTTTTTT; v_call: TRBV9; j_call: TRBJ2-2; clone_size: .; d_call: .
cdr3_aa: CASSETGRYEQYF; cdr3_nt: TGTGCCAGCAGTGAAACAGGGCGGTACGAGCAGTACTTC; v_call: TRBV2; j_call: TRBJ2-7; clone_size: .; d_call: .
cdr3_aa: CASSFRTGGAGYEKLFF; cdr3_nt: TGTGCCAGCAGCTTTAGGACAGGGGGGGCGGGATATGAAAAACTGTTTTTT; v_call: TRBV7-3; j_call: TRBJ1-4; clone_size: .; d_call: TRBD1
cdr3_aa: CASSQTPGSTEAFF; cdr3_nt: TGTGCCAGCAGCCAGACTCCAGGGTCCACTGAAGCTTTCTTT; v_call: TRBV7-2; j_call: TRBJ1-1; clone_size: few; d_call: .
cdr3_aa: CASSRDTTDLTDTQYF; cdr3_nt: TGCGCCAGCAGCAGGGACACTACCGACCTCACAGATACGCAGTATTTT; v_call: TRBV5-1; j_call: TRBJ2-3; clone_size: once; d_call: .
cdr3_aa: CASSYRDRVNQPQHF; cdr3_nt: TGTGCCAGCAGTTACCGGGACAGGGTCAATCAGCCCCAGCATTTT; v_call: TRBV6-6; j_call: TRBJ1-5; clone_size: .; d_call: TRBD1
cdr3_aa: CASSQTGQGRKYF; cdr3_nt: TGTGCCAGCAGCCAAACCGGGCAGGGGCGAAAGTACTTC; v_call: TRBV27; j_call: TRBJ2-7; clone_size: .; d_call: .
cdr3_aa: CASKIGQQGCPQHF; cdr3_nt: TGTGCCAGCAAAATAGGGCAGCAGGGATGTCCCCAGCATTTT; v_call: TRBV6-5; j_call: TRBJ1-5; clone_size: .; d_call: .
cdr3_aa: CASSATTAPQETQYF; cdr3_nt: TGTGCCAGCAGCGCCACGACAGCTCCCCAAGAGACCCAGTACTTC; v_call: TRBV9; j_call: TRBJ2-5; clone_size: few; d_call: .
cdr3_aa: CASSLAQSYNEQFF; cdr3_nt: TGCGCCAGCAGCTTGGCGCAGTCCTACAATGAGCAGTTCTTC; v_call: TRBV5-1; j_call: TRBJ2-1; clone_size: .; d_call: .
cdr3_aa: CASSQDGGSSYNEQFF; cdr3_nt: TGTGCCAGCAGCCAAGATGGGGGGAGCTCTTACAATGAGCAGTTCTTC; v_call: TRBV4-2; j_call: TRBJ2-1; clone_size: few; d_call: .
cdr3_aa: CARTFLTGQNGYTF; cdr3_nt: TGTGCCAGAACTTTTTTGACAGGGCAGAACGGCTACACCTTC; v_call: TRBV27; j_call: TRBJ1-2; clone_size: .; d_call: TRBD1
cdr3_aa: CASSLGFGGTGTYEQYF; cdr3_nt: TGCGCCAGCAGCTTGGGGTTCGGGGGGACAGGGACCTACGAGCAGTACTTC; v_call: TRBV5-1; j_call: TRBJ2-7; clone_size: .; d_call: TRBD1
cdr3_aa: CASSDSYNEQFF; cdr3_nt: TGTGCCAGCAGTGACAGTTACAATGAGCAGTTCTTC; v_call: TRBV2; j_call: TRBJ2-1; clone_size: .; d_call: .
cdr3_aa: CAWSVAGMYQPQHF; cdr3_nt: TGTGCCTGGAGTGTCGCAGGGATGTATCAGCCCCAGCATTTT; v_call: TRBV30; j_call: TRBJ1-5; clone_size: .; d_call: .
cdr3_aa: CASSQEHAPNSPLHF; cdr3_nt: TGCGCCAGCAGCCAAGAACACGCTCCCAATTCACCCCTCCACTTT; v_call: TRBV4-1; j_call: TRBJ1-6; clone_size: .; d_call: .
cdr3_aa: CASSLPIAKSRRDRPFF; cdr3_nt: TGTGCCAGCAGTTTACCCATTGCCAAATCCCGTCGGGACAGGCCGTTCTTC; v_call: TRBV27; j_call: TRBJ2-1; clone_size: .; d_call: TRBD1
cdr3_aa: CASRLKGEGAPYEQYF; cdr3_nt: TGTGCCAGCAGGTTAAAGGGGGAAGGAGCCCCTTACGAGCAGTACTTC; v_call: TRBV6-6; j_call: TRBJ2-7; clone_size: .; d_call: .
cdr3_aa: CASSSGTGGLNTIYF; cdr3_nt: TGTGCCAGCAGTTCCGGGACAGGGGGTCTGAACACCATATATTTT; v_call: TRBV6-1; j_call: TRBJ1-3; clone_size: .; d_call: TRBD1
cdr3_aa: CASSIGLTGNTIYF; cdr3_nt: TGTGCCAGTAGTATAGGTCTTACTGGAAACACCATATATTTT; v_call: TRBV19; j_call: TRBJ1-3; clone_size: .; d_call: .